These 4 T cell receptor beta chains share one sample of origin, sequenced in a study of T and B cells in COVID-19 patients. Multiplex PCR with BIOMED2 TRB-A/B primer pools amplified TRB rearrangements. Each CDR3 protein gets one entry after TCRdb re-called the multiplex PCR reads with MiXCR. The sample consists of approximately 18,000 distinct CDR3 sequences, about 26% of them appearing once. From blood, about 250-550 ng of genomic DNA served as TRB template. The sample consisted of blood. All receptors come from a human donor who had recovered from COVID-19.

This clonotype has a handful of counts. This chain connects TRBV12-3 or TRBV12-4 to TRBJ1-6; 8 nucleotides agree with TRBD1. This CDR3 has 17 amino acids. With 1 base clipped from V and 0 bases from J, the junction kept 2 bases outside the gene matches. The chain's CDR3 is CASSLGDRSSYNSPLHF. In nucleotides, the CDR3 is TGTGCCAGCAGTTTAGGGGACAGGAGCTCCTATAATTCACCCCTCCACTTT.

The chain is built from TRBV5-5 and TRBJ2-5; D unresolved. V lost 1 base, J lost 5 bases, and 12 bases lay in between. Germline CDR1 reads SGHKS; CDR2 reads YYEKEE (reference sequence). The CDR3 has 14 residues. The CDR3 nucleotides read TGTGCCAGCAGCTTGACGGTTGGGCCCGAGACCCAGTACTTC. As protein: CASSLTVGPETQYF. The full variable domain, completed using reference TRBV5-5 and TRBJ2-5, is DAGVTQSPTHLIKTRGQQVTLRCSPISGHKSVSWYQQVLGQGPQFIFQYYEKEERGRGNFPDRFSARQFPNYSSELNVNALLLGDSALYLCASSLTVGPETQYFGPGTRLLVL.

The V gene is TRBV7-4, the J gene TRBJ1-4; 7 bases fit TRBD1. This CDR3 region has 18 residues. The germline V gene encodes CDR1 SGHVT and CDR2 SQSDAQ. Losses at the gene ends were 5 bases for V and 1 base for J; bases not matched to a gene: 13. CDR3 amino acids: CASSQLRDSLGTNEKLFF. DNA for the CDR3: TGTGCCAGCAGCCAGCTCCGGGACAGCCTTGGAACTAATGAAAAACTGTTTTTT. Supplemented by reference TRBV7-4 and TRBJ1-4, the full variable domain reads GAGVSQSPRYKVAKRGRDVALRCDSISGHVTLYWYRQTLGQGSEVLTYSQSDAQRDKSGRPSGRFSAERPERSVSTLKIQRTEQGDSAVYLCASSQLRDSLGTNEKLFFGSGTQLSVL.

This clonotype was recorded once. V usage is TRBV28 and J usage is TRBJ2-2; 8 bases align to TRBD1. CDR3 length equals 18 residues. Germline CDR1 and CDR2: MDHEN and SYDVKM. Trimming took 2 bases from V and 0 from J; bases not matched to a gene: 8. The CDR3 region is CASSLGDRLPANTGELFF. The CDR3 coding sequence is TGTGCCAGCAGTTTAGGGGACAGGCTACCAGCGAACACCGGGGAGCTGTTTTTT.